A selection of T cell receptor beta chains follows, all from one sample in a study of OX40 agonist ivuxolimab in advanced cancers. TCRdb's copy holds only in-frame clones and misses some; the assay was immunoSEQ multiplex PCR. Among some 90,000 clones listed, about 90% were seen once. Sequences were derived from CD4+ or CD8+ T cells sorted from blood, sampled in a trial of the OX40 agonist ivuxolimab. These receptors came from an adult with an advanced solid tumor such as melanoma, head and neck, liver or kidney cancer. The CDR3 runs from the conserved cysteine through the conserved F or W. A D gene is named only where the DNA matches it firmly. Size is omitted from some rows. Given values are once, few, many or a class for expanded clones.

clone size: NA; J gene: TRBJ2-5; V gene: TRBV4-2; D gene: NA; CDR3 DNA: TGTGCCAGCAGCCAAGAGCAAGCCGGGACTGGGACGAAGATAAACAAAGAGACCCAGTACTTC; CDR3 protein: CASSQEQAGTGTKINKETQYF
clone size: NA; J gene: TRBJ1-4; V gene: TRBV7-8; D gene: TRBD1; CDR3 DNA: TGTGCCAGCAGAACAAAGACGGGACAGGGGGATGAAAAACTGTTTTTT; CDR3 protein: CASRTKTGQGDEKLFF
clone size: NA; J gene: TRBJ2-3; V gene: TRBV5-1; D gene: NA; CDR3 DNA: TGCGCCAGCAGCTTCAGGGGTTTGAGCACAGATACGCAGTATTTT; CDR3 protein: CASSFRGLSTDTQYF
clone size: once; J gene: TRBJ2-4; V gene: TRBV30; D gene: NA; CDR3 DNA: TGTGCCTGGAGATCCCTAGCCAAAAACATTCAGTACTTC; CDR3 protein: CAWRSLAKNIQYF
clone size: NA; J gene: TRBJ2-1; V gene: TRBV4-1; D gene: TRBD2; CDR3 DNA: TGCGCCAGCAGCCAAGATGCGGGGGTGTCCTACAATGAGCAGTTCTTC; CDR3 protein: CASSQDAGVSYNEQFF
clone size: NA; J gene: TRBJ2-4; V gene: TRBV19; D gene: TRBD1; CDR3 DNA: TGTGCCAGCTCCCCGGGACAGAACATTCAGTACTTC; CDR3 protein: CASSPGQNIQYF
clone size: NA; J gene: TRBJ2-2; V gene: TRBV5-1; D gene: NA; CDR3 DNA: TGCGCCAGCAGCAGGGAGGTGGCAGGCAACACCGGGGAGCTGTTTTTT; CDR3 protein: CASSREVAGNTGELFF
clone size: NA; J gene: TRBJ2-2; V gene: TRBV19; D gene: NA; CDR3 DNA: TGTGCCAGTAGTATAATCGGGGAGCTGTTTTTT; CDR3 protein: CASSIIGELFF
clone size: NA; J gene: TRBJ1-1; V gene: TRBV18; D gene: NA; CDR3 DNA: TGTGCCAGCTCACCGTTGGGCGACACTGAAGCTTTCTTT; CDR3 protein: CASSPLGDTEAFF
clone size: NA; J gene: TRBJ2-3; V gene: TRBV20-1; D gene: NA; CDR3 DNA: TGCAGTGCTCTTACGGCAGATACGCAGTATTTT; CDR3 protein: CSALTADTQYF
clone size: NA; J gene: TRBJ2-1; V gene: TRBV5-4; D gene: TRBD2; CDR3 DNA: TGTGCCAGCAGCGGGGGGGGTAGCGGGAAGCAGAATGAGCAGTTCTTC; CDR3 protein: CASSGGGSGKQNEQFF
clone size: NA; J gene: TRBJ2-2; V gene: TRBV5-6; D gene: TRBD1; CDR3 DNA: TGTGCCAGCAGCCTCCTTCACAGGGGTTCCGGGGAGCTGTTTTTT; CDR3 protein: CASSLLHRGSGELFF
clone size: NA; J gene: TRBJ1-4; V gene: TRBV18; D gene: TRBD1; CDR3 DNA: TGTGCCAGCTCTCAGGGGGCAATAGGAGAAAAACTGTTTTTT; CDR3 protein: CASSQGAIGEKLFF
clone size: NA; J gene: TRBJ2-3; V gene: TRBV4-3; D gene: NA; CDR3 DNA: TGCGCCAGCAGCCAAGGTAGCGGAGGGAGCACAGATACGCAGTATTTT; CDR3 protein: CASSQGSGGSTDTQYF
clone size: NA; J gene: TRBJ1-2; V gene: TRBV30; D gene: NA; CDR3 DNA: TGTGCCTTTACCCCGCAGGCGGTATCCGGCTACACCTTC; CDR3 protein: CAFTPQAVSGYTF
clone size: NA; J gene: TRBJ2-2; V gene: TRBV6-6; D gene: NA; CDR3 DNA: TGTGCCAGCAGTCGAGTTCTACCCGCGAACACCGGGGAGCTGTTTTTT; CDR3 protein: CASSRVLPANTGELFF
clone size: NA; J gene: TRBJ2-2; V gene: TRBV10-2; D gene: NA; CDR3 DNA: TGCGCCAGCACAAGCGACGGTCCCGGGGAGCTGTTTTTT; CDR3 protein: CASTSDGPGELFF
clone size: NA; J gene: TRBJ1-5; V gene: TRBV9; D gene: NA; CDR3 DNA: TGTGCCAGCAGCGTAGGAGGGGGGGTTGGGGAGCCCCAGCATTTT; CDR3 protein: CASSVGGGVGEPQHF
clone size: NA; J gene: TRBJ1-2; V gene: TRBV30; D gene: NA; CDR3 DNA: TGTGCCCACGAGGGGGTCGGCTATGGCTACACCTTC; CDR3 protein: CAHEGVGYGYTF
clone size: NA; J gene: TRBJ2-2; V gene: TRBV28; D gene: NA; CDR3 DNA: TGTGCCTCCTCACTCTCTGGGGGGAGTGGTGAGCTGTTTTTT; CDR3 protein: CASSLSGGSGELFF
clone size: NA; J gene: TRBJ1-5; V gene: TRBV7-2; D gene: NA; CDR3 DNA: TGTGCCAGCAGCCCGGACATAGTGAGCAATCAGCCCCAGCATTTT; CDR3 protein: CASSPDIVSNQPQHF
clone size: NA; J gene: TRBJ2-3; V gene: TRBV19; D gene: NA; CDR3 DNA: TGTGCCAGTACCTGGGTAAAGAGTTTGCCAACAGATACGCAGTATTTT; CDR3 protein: CASTWVKSLPTDTQYF
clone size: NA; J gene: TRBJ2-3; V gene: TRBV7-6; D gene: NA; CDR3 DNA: TGTGCCAGCAGCTTAGCCCCTCAGCTAGCGCTAGATACGCAGTATTTT; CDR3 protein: CASSLAPQLALDTQYF
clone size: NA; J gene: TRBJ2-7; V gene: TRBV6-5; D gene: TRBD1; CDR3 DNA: TGTGCCAGCAGTTACGTCTCAGGGGGCTCCTACGAGCAGTACTTC; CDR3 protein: CASSYVSGGSYEQYF
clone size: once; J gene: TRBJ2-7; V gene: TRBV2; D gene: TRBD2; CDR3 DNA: TGTGCCAGCAGTGCTTCTGGTAGCGGGAGGCTTCACGAGCAGTACTTC; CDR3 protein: CASSASGSGRLHEQYF
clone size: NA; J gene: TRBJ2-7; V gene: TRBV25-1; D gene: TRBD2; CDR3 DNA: TGTGCCAGCAGTGATAAGTGGACTAGCGGGAGCGAGCAGTACTTC; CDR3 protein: CASSDKWTSGSEQYF
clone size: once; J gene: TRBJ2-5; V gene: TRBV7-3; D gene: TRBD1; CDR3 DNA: TGTGCCAGCAGCTTTGGGACAGGGAGTGAGACCCAGTACTTC; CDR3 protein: CASSFGTGSETQYF
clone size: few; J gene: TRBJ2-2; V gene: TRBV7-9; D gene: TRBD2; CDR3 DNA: TGTGCCAGCAGCTTAGAGGCGACTAGCTTGAACACCGGGGAGCTGTTTTTT; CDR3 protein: CASSLEATSLNTGELFF
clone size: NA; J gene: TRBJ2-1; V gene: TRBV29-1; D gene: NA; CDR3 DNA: TGCAGCGTTCGGACATTTGAGCAGTTCTTC; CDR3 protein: CSVRTFEQFF
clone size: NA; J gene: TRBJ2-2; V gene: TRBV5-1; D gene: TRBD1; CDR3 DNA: TGCGCCAGCAGTCCCGGGACAGGGGTGGCCGGGGAGCTGTTTTTT; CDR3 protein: CASSPGTGVAGELFF
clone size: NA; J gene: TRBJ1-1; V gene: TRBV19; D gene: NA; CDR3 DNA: TGTGCCACGGCCGCGACAGTGAACACTGAAGCTTTCTTT; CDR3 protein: CATAATVNTEAFF
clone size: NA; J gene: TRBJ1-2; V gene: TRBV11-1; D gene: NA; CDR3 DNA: TGTGCCAGCAGCTTAGTTGATGGATCTGGCTACACCTTC; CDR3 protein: CASSLVDGSGYTF
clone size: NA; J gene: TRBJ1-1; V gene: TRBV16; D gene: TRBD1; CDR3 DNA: TGTGCCAGCAGCCAACGGACAGGGATTCGAGCTTTCTTT; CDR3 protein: CASSQRTGIRAFF
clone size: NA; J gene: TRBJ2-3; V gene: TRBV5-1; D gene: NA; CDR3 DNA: TGCGCCAGCAGCCGGGACACTGGCACAGATACGCAGTATTTT; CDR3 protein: CASSRDTGTDTQYF
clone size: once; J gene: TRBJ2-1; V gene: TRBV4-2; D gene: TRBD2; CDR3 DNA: TGTGCCAGCAGCCCGGCTAGCGGGGTCAATAATGAGCAGTTCTTC; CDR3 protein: CASSPASGVNNEQFF
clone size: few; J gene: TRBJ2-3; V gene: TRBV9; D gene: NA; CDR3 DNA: TGTGCCAGCAACGGAGGGCTCCCTCCGAGGGGTCCAGATACGCAGTATTTT; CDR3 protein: CASNGGLPPRGPDTQYF
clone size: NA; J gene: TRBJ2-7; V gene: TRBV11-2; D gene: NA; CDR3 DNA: TGTGCCAGCAGCTTAGATGGAACGGGAGCAGCCTACGAGCAGTACTTC; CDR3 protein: CASSLDGTGAAYEQYF
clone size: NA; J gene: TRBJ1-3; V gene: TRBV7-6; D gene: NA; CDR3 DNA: TGTGCCAGCAGCTTGGCGGGGGGCTCTGGAAACACCATATATTTT; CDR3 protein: CASSLAGGSGNTIYF
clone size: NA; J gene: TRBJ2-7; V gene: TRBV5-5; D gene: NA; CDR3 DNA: TGTGCCAGCAGCTTGGACCTAGCGAATTTCTACGAGCAGTACTTC; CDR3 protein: CASSLDLANFYEQYF
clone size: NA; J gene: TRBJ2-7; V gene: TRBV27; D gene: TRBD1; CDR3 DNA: TGTGCCAGCAGCTCATACGGACAGGGGGCGCGCGAGCAGTACTTC; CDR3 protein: CASSSYGQGAREQYF
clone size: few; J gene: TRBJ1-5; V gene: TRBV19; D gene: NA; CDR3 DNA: TGTGCCAGTAGTACGGCCCGGATGCCCCAGCATTTT; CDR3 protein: CASSTARMPQHF
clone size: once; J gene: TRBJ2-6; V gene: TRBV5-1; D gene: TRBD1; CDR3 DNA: TGCGCCAGCAGCCAAAGGGACAGCTTGTACTCTGGGGCCAACGTCCTGACTTTC; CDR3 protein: CASSQRDSLYSGANVLTF
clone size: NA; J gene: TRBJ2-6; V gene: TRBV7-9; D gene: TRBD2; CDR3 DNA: TGTGCCAGCAGCTTAGGAGGGACTAGCGGATTCTCTGGGGCCAACGTCCTGACTTTC; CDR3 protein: CASSLGGTSGFSGANVLTF
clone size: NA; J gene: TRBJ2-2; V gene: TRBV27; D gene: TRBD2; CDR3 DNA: TGTGCCAGCATCAAGCGGGGTACGGGCGGGGAGCTGTTTTTT; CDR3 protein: CASIKRGTGGELFF
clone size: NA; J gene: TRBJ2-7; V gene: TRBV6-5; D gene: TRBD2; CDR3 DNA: TGTGCCAGCAGGGGCGGGAGGACCCCCTACGAGCAGTACTTC; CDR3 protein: CASRGGRTPYEQYF
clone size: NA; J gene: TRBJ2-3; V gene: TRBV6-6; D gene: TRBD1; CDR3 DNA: TGTGCCAGCACGTCCGGGACAGGGACTAGCACAGATACGCAGTATTTT; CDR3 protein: CASTSGTGTSTDTQYF
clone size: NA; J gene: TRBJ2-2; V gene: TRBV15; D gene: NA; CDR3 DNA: TGTGCCACCAGCAGAGGAGTCGGGAGAGTGACCGGGGAGCTGTTTTTT; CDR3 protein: CATSRGVGRVTGELFF
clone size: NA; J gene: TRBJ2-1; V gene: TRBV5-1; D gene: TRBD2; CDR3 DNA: TGCGCCAGCAGCCGGACTAGCGGGTATGAGCAGTTCTTC; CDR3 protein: CASSRTSGYEQFF
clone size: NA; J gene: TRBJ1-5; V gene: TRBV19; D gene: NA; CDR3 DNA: TGTGCCAGTAGTGAAGGGTATGGGCCCCAGCATTTT; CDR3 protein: CASSEGYGPQHF